This TCR beta chain is from a study of cytomegalovirus exposure and HLA in healthy donors. The study ran its PCR with 60 Vbeta and 13 Jbeta primers. Assay used: immunoSEQ multiplex PCR; TCRdb lists only in-frame clones, some missing. This sample has 150,000 to 200,000 clones, with 82% found just once. Germline V CDR1 and CDR2: SGHTA, FQGNSA. The V end lost 2 bases, the J end lost 5 bases, and 7 bases lay between the germline ends. This CDR3 has 13 residues. The study's findings and limits: In a later analysis, parvovirus B19, influenza, CMV and Epstein-Barr virus appeared linked to several top co-occurrence clusters. The authors listed about 170 TCR beta chains as cytomegalovirus-associated. In a later analysis, at a false discovery rate of 0.05, under 20,000 TCR beta sequences were associated with HLA alleles.

About this clone: Antigen specificity is unknown.

The source of this sequence is a male donor in good health and CMV-seropositive. Sequenced: PBMCs. The rearrangement links TRBV7-2 to TRBJ1-5; D not resolved. CDR3 nucleotides: TGTGCCAGCAGCTTATCCCGAGATCAGCCCCAGCATTTT. It is translated as CASSLSRDQPQHF.